A selection of T cell receptor beta chains follows, all from one sample in a study of blood T cells in healthy people across ages. TCRdb reprocessed the 5' RACE reads with MiXCR, giving one entry per CDR3 protein. This table has over 950,000 distinct CDR3 sequences, more than 30% appearing once. The source material was blood. The source is a man between 18 and 29 years old in good health. Both conserved end residues are part of each CDR3. The D gene is left open where the match is weak. Clone size is shown for a subset of rows, as once, few, many or a class of expanded clone.

clone size: few
J gene: TRBJ2-4
V gene: TRBV20-1
D gene: -
CDR3 protein: CSARKKELAKNIQYF
CDR3 DNA: TGCAGTGCCAGAAAAAAAGAATTAGCCAAAAACATTCAGTACTTC

clone size: few
J gene: TRBJ1-2
V gene: TRBV29-1
D gene: -
CDR3 protein: CSVEARQPEFYGYTF
CDR3 DNA: TGCAGCGTTGAAGCCCGCCAGCCGGAATTCTATGGCTACACCTTC

clone size: -
J gene: TRBJ1-1
V gene: TRBV6-2/TRBV6-3
D gene: -
CDR3 protein: CASRERTLDRRGEAFF
CDR3 DNA: TGTGCCAGCAGAGAAAGGACGTTGGACCGGCGGGGTGAAGCTTTCTTT

clone size: once
J gene: TRBJ1-6
V gene: TRBV12-3/TRBV12-4
D gene: -
CDR3 protein: CASSSDRSNSPLHF
CDR3 DNA: TGTGCCAGCAGTTCTGATCGGTCCAATTCACCCCTCCACTTT

clone size: few
J gene: TRBJ1-1
V gene: TRBV29-1
D gene: TRBD1
CDR3 protein: CSVPGQGNTEAFF
CDR3 DNA: TGCAGCGTTCCGGGACAGGGGAACACTGAAGCTTTCTTT

clone size: few
J gene: TRBJ2-1
V gene: TRBV28
D gene: -
CDR3 protein: CASSGIEQFF
CDR3 DNA: TGTGCCAGCAGTGGGATTGAGCAGTTCTTC

clone size: few
J gene: TRBJ2-7
V gene: TRBV25-1
D gene: -
CDR3 protein: CASSEGPRGNPYEQYF
CDR3 DNA: TGTGCCAGCAGTGAAGGACCTCGGGGTAACCCCTACGAGCAGTACTTC

clone size: -
J gene: TRBJ1-4
V gene: TRBV2
D gene: -
CDR3 protein: CASGGYNEKLFF
CDR3 DNA: TGTGCCAGCGGGGGGTATAATGAAAAACTGTTTTTT

clone size: few
J gene: TRBJ1-2
V gene: TRBV30
D gene: TRBD1
CDR3 protein: CAFTNGRRDSPNYGYTF
CDR3 DNA: TGTGCCTTTACAAATGGTAGGCGGGACAGCCCTAACTATGGCTACACCTTC

clone size: -
J gene: TRBJ1-1
V gene: TRBV10-3
D gene: -
CDR3 protein: CAISELMGADTEAFF
CDR3 DNA: TGTGCCATCAGTGAGCTTATGGGGGCCGACACTGAAGCTTTCTTT

clone size: few
J gene: TRBJ2-7
V gene: TRBV2
D gene: TRBD1
CDR3 protein: CASSEGPPGQVYEQYF
CDR3 DNA: TGTGCCAGCAGTGAAGGACCCCCGGGACAGGTCTACGAGCAGTACTTC

clone size: -
J gene: TRBJ1-2
V gene: TRBV4-2
D gene: TRBD1
CDR3 protein: CASSHPGTEIYGYTF
CDR3 DNA: TGTGCCAGCAGCCACCCAGGGACAGAAATCTATGGCTACACCTTC

clone size: -
J gene: TRBJ1-6
V gene: TRBV20-1
D gene: -
CDR3 protein: CSARALQGWNSPLHF
CDR3 DNA: TGCAGTGCTAGGGCTTTGCAGGGGTGGAATTCACCCCTCCACTTT

clone size: -
J gene: TRBJ1-2
V gene: TRBV12-3/TRBV12-4
D gene: TRBD1
CDR3 protein: CASSWGQLNYGYTF
CDR3 DNA: TGTGCCAGCAGTTGGGGACAGCTAAACTATGGCTACACCTTC

clone size: few
J gene: TRBJ2-5
V gene: TRBV7-2
D gene: -
CDR3 protein: CASSYKKFIGGNQETQYF
CDR3 DNA: TGTGCCAGCAGCTACAAGAAGTTCATTGGTGGAAACCAAGAGACCCAGTACTTC

clone size: -
J gene: TRBJ2-5
V gene: TRBV4-2
D gene: TRBD2
CDR3 protein: CASSQAPSGQETQYF
CDR3 DNA: TGTGCCAGCAGCCAAGCCCCTAGCGGGCAAGAGACCCAGTACTTC

clone size: few
J gene: TRBJ1-2
V gene: TRBV5-1
D gene: -
CDR3 protein: CASSLAPENYGYTF
CDR3 DNA: TGCGCCAGCAGCTTGGCGCCTGAAAACTATGGCTACACCTTC

clone size: -
J gene: TRBJ1-5
V gene: TRBV4-1
D gene: TRBD1
CDR3 protein: CASSQGGTGYSNQPQHF
CDR3 DNA: TGCGCCAGCAGCCAAGGGGGGACAGGGTATAGCAATCAGCCCCAGCATTTT

clone size: -
J gene: TRBJ2-7
V gene: TRBV6-6
D gene: -
CDR3 protein: CASSALTWGPYNEQYF
CDR3 DNA: TGTGCCAGCAGTGCACTTACGTGGGGGCCCTACAATGAGCAGTACTTC

clone size: few
J gene: TRBJ1-4
V gene: TRBV28
D gene: -
CDR3 protein: CASTEKRITGEKLFF
CDR3 DNA: TGTGCCAGTACGGAGAAAAGGATCACCGGTGAAAAACTGTTTTTT

clone size: few
J gene: TRBJ2-2
V gene: TRBV7-2
D gene: TRBD2
CDR3 protein: CASSYTSGDTGELFF
CDR3 DNA: TGTGCCAGCAGCTATACTAGCGGGGACACCGGGGAGCTGTTTTTT

clone size: -
J gene: TRBJ2-7
V gene: TRBV20-1
D gene: TRBD2
CDR3 protein: CSAAGLAGAGSYEQYF
CDR3 DNA: TGCAGTGCTGCGGGACTAGCGGGAGCCGGCTCCTACGAGCAGTACTTC

clone size: -
J gene: TRBJ1-1
V gene: TRBV3-1
D gene: -
CDR3 protein: CASSPTPYTEAFF
CDR3 DNA: TGTGCCAGCAGCCCGACACCCTACACTGAAGCTTTCTTT

clone size: -
J gene: TRBJ2-6
V gene: TRBV5-1
D gene: -
CDR3 protein: CASSLEAGQLTLDVLTF
CDR3 DNA: TGCGCCAGCAGCTTGGAGGCGGGACAGTTAACATTGGACGTCCTGACTTTC

clone size: few
J gene: TRBJ2-1
V gene: TRBV20-1
D gene: -
CDR3 protein: CSVGRDNEQFF
CDR3 DNA: TGCAGTGTTGGACGAGACAATGAGCAGTTCTTC

clone size: few
J gene: TRBJ1-1
V gene: TRBV4-3
D gene: -
CDR3 protein: CASSQLLQMNTEAFF
CDR3 DNA: TGCGCCAGCAGCCAGCTCCTTCAGATGAACACTGAAGCTTTCTTT

clone size: -
J gene: TRBJ1-3
V gene: TRBV4-3
D gene: -
CDR3 protein: CASSQDTVGSGNTIYF
CDR3 DNA: TGCGCCAGCAGCCAAGATACCGTGGGCTCTGGAAACACCATATATTTT

clone size: many
J gene: TRBJ2-7
V gene: TRBV14
D gene: -
CDR3 protein: CASSQNLGSEQYF
CDR3 DNA: TGTGCCAGCAGCCAAAATCTTGGCTCCGAGCAGTACTTC

clone size: few
J gene: TRBJ1-2
V gene: TRBV2
D gene: -
CDR3 protein: CASSEVRMGYGYTF
CDR3 DNA: TGTGCCAGCAGTGAAGTGAGGATGGGATATGGCTACACCTTC

clone size: -
J gene: TRBJ1-5
V gene: TRBV20-1
D gene: -
CDR3 protein: CSARDTPGSYSNQPQHF
CDR3 DNA: TGCAGTGCTAGAGATACCCCGGGCAGTTATAGCAATCAGCCCCAGCATTTT

clone size: -
J gene: TRBJ2-5
V gene: TRBV6-6
D gene: -
CDR3 protein: CASSYSFGLRETQYF
CDR3 DNA: TGTGCCAGCAGTTACTCCTTCGGGCTACGGGAGACCCAGTACTTC

clone size: -
J gene: TRBJ2-1
V gene: TRBV4-3
D gene: TRBD2
CDR3 protein: CACSVGTSGNVDEQFF
CDR3 DNA: TGCGCCTGCAGCGTAGGGACTAGCGGGAATGTGGATGAGCAGTTCTTC

clone size: -
J gene: TRBJ2-1
V gene: TRBV4-2
D gene: TRBD2
CDR3 protein: CASSQRAGGYNEQFF
CDR3 DNA: TGTGCCAGCAGCCAGCGAGCGGGGGGTTACAATGAGCAGTTCTTC

clone size: -
J gene: TRBJ2-3
V gene: TRBV24-1
D gene: TRBD2
CDR3 protein: CATSDGGGRTDTQYF
CDR3 DNA: TGTGCCACCAGTGATGGCGGGGGGCGTACAGATACGCAGTATTTT

clone size: -
J gene: TRBJ2-7
V gene: TRBV3-1
D gene: TRBD1
CDR3 protein: CASSQGGYRGRTYEQYF
CDR3 DNA: TGTGCCAGCAGCCAAGGGGGTTACAGGGGGCGCACCTACGAGCAGTACTTC

clone size: few
J gene: TRBJ1-1
V gene: TRBV20-1
D gene: -
CDR3 protein: CSARDAGRGMNTEAFF
CDR3 DNA: TGCAGTGCTAGAGATGCGGGCAGGGGCATGAACACTGAAGCTTTCTTT

clone size: -
J gene: TRBJ1-4
V gene: TRBV10-3
D gene: -
CDR3 protein: CAISGGVKAEKLFF
CDR3 DNA: TGTGCCATCAGTGGCGGGGTTAAGGCTGAGAAACTGTTTTTT

clone size: -
J gene: TRBJ1-4
V gene: TRBV6-6
D gene: -
CDR3 protein: CALKGGKLFF
CDR3 DNA: TGTGCCCTGAAGGGAGGAAAACTGTTTTTT

clone size: few
J gene: TRBJ2-1
V gene: TRBV4-2
D gene: -
CDR3 protein: CASSQAGAGLYNEQFF
CDR3 DNA: TGTGCCAGCAGCCAAGCAGGGGCAGGATTATACAATGAGCAGTTCTTC

clone size: few
J gene: TRBJ1-1
V gene: TRBV18
D gene: -
CDR3 protein: CASSPQQNTEAFF
CDR3 DNA: TGTGCCAGCTCACCGCAGCAGAACACTGAAGCTTTCTTT

clone size: -
J gene: TRBJ2-7
V gene: TRBV11-2
D gene: -
CDR3 protein: CASSLDPGRSEQYF
CDR3 DNA: TGTGCCAGCAGCTTAGACCCAGGGAGGTCGGAGCAGTACTTC

clone size: -
J gene: TRBJ1-2
V gene: TRBV29-1
D gene: -
CDR3 protein: CSVGIGGSRGYTF
CDR3 DNA: TGCAGCGTTGGGATTGGGGGCTCTCGGGGCTACACCTTC